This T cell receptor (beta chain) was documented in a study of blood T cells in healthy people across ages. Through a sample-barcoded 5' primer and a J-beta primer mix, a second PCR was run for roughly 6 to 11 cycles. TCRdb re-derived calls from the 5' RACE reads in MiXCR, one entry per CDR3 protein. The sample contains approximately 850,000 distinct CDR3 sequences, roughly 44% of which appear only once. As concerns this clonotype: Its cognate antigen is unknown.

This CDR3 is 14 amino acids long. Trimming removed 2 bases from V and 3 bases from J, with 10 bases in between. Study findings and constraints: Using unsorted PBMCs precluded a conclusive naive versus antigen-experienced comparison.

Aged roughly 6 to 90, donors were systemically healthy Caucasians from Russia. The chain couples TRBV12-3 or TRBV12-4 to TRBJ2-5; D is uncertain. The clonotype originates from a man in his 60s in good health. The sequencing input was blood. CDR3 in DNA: TGTGCCAGCAGTTTAATTTACGAAAAAGAGACCCAGTACTTC. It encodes CASSLIYEKETQYF.